Sequencing of this TCR beta chain was carried out in a study of blood T cell repertoires in COVID-19. The overall study: Acute-phase and convalescent COVID-19 samples originated in the United States, Italy and Spain. The analysed material was cDNA or gDNA that came from T cells, B-cell-depleted T cells, or PBMCs.

CDR3 size: 15 residues. Between the trimmed V and J ends, which lost 8 bases and 1 base, there was a span of 14 bases. In germline, CDR1 is LGHDT, CDR2 YNNKEL (reference sequence). The protocol was immunoSEQ multiplex PCR, while the TCRdb copy is restricted to in-frame clones and leaves out a portion. The sample gives fewer than 300,000 clones, roughly 90% of which show up once; around 1.1% is in the top ten. Participant ages covered about 18 to 100 years across about 22 US areas. Two negative PCRs, clearance, or symptom resolution had been documented for recovered Cohort 3 donors. The specimen was PBMCs or T cells enriched from blood (not recorded which). This TCR derives from a woman in her 30s who had recovered from COVID-19. The rearrangement links TRBV3-1 (or the pseudogene TRBV3-2) to TRBJ2-2; D may be TRBD2 (6 bases). The chain's CDR3 is CASSLARENTGELFF. CDR3 DNA: TGTGCCAGCTCCCTAGCGCGGGAGAACACCGGGGAGCTGTTTTTT.